The rows below give T cell receptor beta chains drawn from one sample of a study of graft-versus-host responses after intestinal transplantation. These receptors are not linked to any known antigen. TCRdb's table, derived via immunoSEQ multiplex PCR, lists solely in-frame clones and lacks some. Of fewer than 85,000 clones detected, around 90% appear once; the ten largest clones hold roughly 2.5%. The material sequenced was unstimulated CD8+ T cells sorted from spleen or lymph node cells, taken before intestinal transplant. The receptors stem from a human donor who received an intestinal transplant. Each CDR3 is given with its conserved first and last residue. A D gene is named only where the DNA matches it firmly. For some rows the clone size is stated as once, few or many, or as a class when expanded; others skip it.

>TRBV29-1|TRBD2|15|once
CSARLAGEYTGELFF
>TRBV11-2|TRBD2|12|-
CASTIGLAPQYF
>TRBV4-1|TRBD2|17|-
CASSQTMTSESTDTQYF
>TRBV6-5|-|11|-
CAAGSYNEQFF
>TRBV7-8|-|12|-
CASSQIGQRLFF
>TRBV7-8|-|17|-
CASSLLGYRDKSYEQYF
>TRBV19|-|13|-
CASSPFGGDEQYF
>TRBV28|-|13|-
CASRTTSNYGYTF
>TRBV7-9|-|16|-
CASSSGGPQRNYGYTF
>TRBV28|TRBD2|16|-
CASSLSTSGASYEQYF
>TRBV5-4|-|14|-
CASSFQVSDTEAFF
>TRBV5-1|TRBD1|16|once
CASSLGQGAIAYEQYF
>TRBV28|-|16|-
CARTRRITVTDQPQHF
>TRBV2|TRBD2|15|-
CASSAGGGKAYEQYF
>TRBV11-2|-|14|-
CASSLGSKNYGYTF
>TRBV2|-|13|-
CASSPTYTDTQYF
>TRBV5-6|TRBD2|13|few
CASSFSGRSEQYF
>TRBV6-5|TRBD1|15|-
CASASQGQGGTEAFF
>TRBV5-1|-|15|-
CASSLDSSYNSPLHF
>TRBV19|-|17|-
CASSIEEGRRQNTEAFF
>TRBV11-3|TRBD1|13|-
CASSLGQNNEQFF
>TRBV9|-|11|-
CASSSRDTQYF
>TRBV27|-|14|-
CASSLLRGNTEAFF
>TRBV27|TRBD2|15|-
CASRIGAGGIYEQYF
>TRBV6-1|-|16|-
CASSEAMGSSNQPQHF
>TRBV7-9|-|12|-
CASSPTEPEQYF
>TRBV12-1|-|14|-
CASSFASPASGYTF
>TRBV2|TRBD1|15|-
CASELGTGVPYGYTF
>TRBV4-1|TRBD1|16|-
CASSQVTGGPNQPQHF
>TRBV4-1|TRBD2|15|few
CASSQVISGGYEQYF
>TRBV19|TRBD2|15|-
CASLDWEGRGGELFF
>TRBV5-1|-|14|-
CASSYKTVTYEQYF
>TRBV6-1|-|14|-
CASTDPQDSYEQYF
>TRBV19|-|11|-
CASSSGYGYTF
>TRBV10-1|-|14|-
CASSEQGYTDTQYF
>TRBV5-1|TRBD2|14|-
CASSLSGRPLIQYF
>TRBV7-9|TRBD1|14|-
CASSPRTGSHEQYF
>TRBV5-1|-|14|-
CASSFSTSTDTQYF
>TRBV15|-|15|-
CATSRSQGNTGELFF
>TRBV19|-|13|-
CASRLTGNYGYTF
>TRBV7-9|-|14|-
CASSLVPGVYGYTF
>TRBV5-4|-|14|-
CASSWGGGNQPQHF
>TRBV4-1|TRBD1|13|-
CASSYDRVNEQYF
>TRBV4-2|-|17|once
CASSLYLRVGKGYEQYF